This entry lists 8 T cell receptor beta chains sequenced from one sample in a study of blood T cell repertoires in COVID-19. Sequencing used immunoSEQ multiplex PCR; TCRdb keeps in-frame clones, though not all of them. The table records 68,000 or so clones, roughly 80% of them present only once. The material sequenced was peripheral blood. The source is a human donor in a cohort sampled during active COVID-19.

The genes are TRBV5-4 and TRBJ1-4; possible D gene TRBD1, 5 bases. Germline loops: CDR1 SGHNT, CDR2 YYREEE (reference sequence). CDR3 length: 13 residues. V was trimmed by 2 bases and J by 5 bases, leaving 7 bases between them. CDR3 residues: CASSLGVNEKLFF. The CDR3 DNA reads as TGTGCCAGCAGCTTAGGGGTAAATGAAAAACTGTTTTTT. Supplemented by reference TRBV5-4 and TRBJ1-4, the full variable domain reads ETGVTQSPTHLIKTRGQQVTLRCSSQSGHNTVSWYQQALGQGPQFIFQYYREEENGRGNFPPRFSGLQFPNYSSELNVNALELDDSALYLCASSLGVNEKLFFGSGTQLSVL.

The count of this clone is one. This chain joins TRBV18 and TRBJ2-1; D might be TRBD2 (6 bases). CDR1 KGHSH and CDR2 LQKENI come from the germline V gene. The CDR3 is 14 residues long. The V end lost 1 base, the J end lost 4 bases, and 8 bases lay between the germline ends. CDR3 nucleotides: TGTGCCAGCTCACCACAGCGGGCTTACAATGAGCAGTTCTTC. This translates into CASSPQRAYNEQFF.

J is TRBJ2-5 and V is TRBV12-5, with a tentative D call TRBD2 (6 bases). Germline values: CDR1 LGHNT, CDR2 FRNRAP. This CDR3 spans 13 amino acids. V was pared by 7 bases and J by 4 bases, with 13 bases between. The DNA of the CDR3 is TGTGCTAGTGCCCTTGGGGGGTCAGAGACCCAGTACTTC. Encoded protein: CASALGGSETQYF.

This clone has more than one count but fewer than ten. J is TRBJ1-1 and V is TRBV7-9; a possible D gene is TRBD1 (5 bases). There are 17 residues in the CDR3. Germline values: CDR1 SEHNR, CDR2 FQNEAQ (reference sequence). V was trimmed by 2 bases and J by 5 bases, leaving 21 bases between them. The CDR3 reads CASSLRVAGKSGTEAFF. CDR3 nucleotide sequence: TGTGCCAGCAGCTTAAGGGTGGCAGGGAAAAGTGGGACTGAAGCTTTCTTT.

V usage is TRBV5-8 and J usage is TRBJ1-1, with D hard to call. CDR1 SGHTS and CDR2 YDEGEE come from the germline V gene. V lost 8 bases, J lost 5 bases, and 19 bases lay in between. The CDR3 has 14 amino acids. The CDR3 nucleotides read TGTGCCAGGGGGAGACCCGGGATTAAGACTGAAGCTTTCTTT. It is translated as CARGRPGIKTEAFF.

Only a few counts were recorded for this clone. The chain links TRBV11-2 to TRBJ2-1; possibly TRBD1 for D (5 bases). V lost 1 base and J lost 2, with 12 bases in between. Germline V gives CDR1 SGHAT, CDR2 FQNNGV. The CDR3 is 16 residues long. The CDR3 here is CASSLGRQNPYNEQFF. The DNA for the CDR3 is TGTGCCAGCAGCTTAGGTAGACAGAACCCCTACAATGAGCAGTTCTTC. Filled out from reference TRBV11-2 and TRBJ2-1, the complete variable domain reads EAGVAQSPRYKIIEKRQSVAFWCNPISGHATLYWYQQILGQGPKLLIQFQNNGVVDDSQLPKDRFSAERLKGVDSTLKIQPAKLEDSAVYLCASSLGRQNPYNEQFFGPGTRLTVL.

The genes are TRBV15 and TRBJ2-5; 8 bases agree with TRBD1. This CDR3 has 15 amino acids. After removal of 4 bases from V and 1 base from J, the junction contained 5 bases not matched to a gene. From germline, CDR1 is LNHNV and CDR2 YYDKDF (reference sequence). The CDR3 DNA follows: TGTGCCACCAGCAATGACAGGGGTCCCCAAGAGACCCAGTACTTC. Translating it yields CATSNDRGPQETQYF.

The chain uses TRBV15 and TRBJ2-5, with 8 bases aligning to TRBD2. V was clipped by 0 bases and J by 5 bases; unmatched bases: 8. Per the germline V gene, CDR1 is LNHNV and CDR2 is YYDKDF (reference sequence). This CDR3 region has 16 residues. The CDR3 bases are TGTGCCACCAGCAGAGATTTCGCGGGGGGAGGGGAGACCCAGTACTTC. Translated, it gives CATSRDFAGGGETQYF.